This T cell receptor beta chain stems from a study of cytomegalovirus exposure and HLA in healthy donors. General study findings and limits: A later analysis linked a missense DCLRE1C variant to TCR beta V- and J-gene trimming. In terms of immune exposure information, only CMV serostatus was available.

Details on this clone: Antigen specificity is unknown.

The CDR3 runs to 15 residues. The germline V gene encodes CDR1 MDHEN and CDR2 SYDVKM. V lost 7 bases and J 0 bases, leaving 16 bases between the germline ends. Researchers ran the PCR with 60 Vbeta and 13 Jbeta primers. Assay: immunoSEQ multiplex PCR; the TCRdb copy retains only in-frame clones and omits some. This sample has about 97,000 clones, with around 75% found just once. Source material: PBMCs. This rearrangement joins TRBV28 to TRBJ2-7; weak D call: TRBD1 (6 bases). The receptor was isolated from a man in his forties or fifties in good health and CMV-seronegative. DNA for the CDR3: TGTGCCAGCACGTCATCAGGGGTGAGCTCCTACGAGCAGTACTTC. It is translated as CASTSSGVSSYEQYF.